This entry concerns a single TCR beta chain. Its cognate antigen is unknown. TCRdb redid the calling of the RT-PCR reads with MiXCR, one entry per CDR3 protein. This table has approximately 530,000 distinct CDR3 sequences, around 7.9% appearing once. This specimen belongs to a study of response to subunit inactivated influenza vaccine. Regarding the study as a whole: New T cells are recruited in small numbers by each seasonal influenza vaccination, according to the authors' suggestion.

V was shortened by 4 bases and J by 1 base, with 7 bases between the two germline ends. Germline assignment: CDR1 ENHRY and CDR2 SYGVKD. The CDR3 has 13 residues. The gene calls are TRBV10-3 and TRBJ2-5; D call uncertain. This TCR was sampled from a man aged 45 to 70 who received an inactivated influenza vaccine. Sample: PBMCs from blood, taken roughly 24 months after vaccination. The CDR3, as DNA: TGTGCCATCAGTGCCCCAGGCCAAGAGACCCAGTACTTC. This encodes CAISAPGQETQYF.